Listed here are 32 T cell receptor beta chains from one sample, sequenced in a study of OX40 agonist ivuxolimab in advanced cancers. Here immunoSEQ multiplex PCR was the method, and the copy in TCRdb shows in-frame clones only, minus some. Altogether about 16,000 clones are present, 75% to 90% being singletons, with the ten largest covering 3.9%. This material consisted of CD4+ or CD8+ T cells sorted from blood, taken in a trial of the OX40 agonist ivuxolimab. The receptors come from an adult with an advanced solid tumor such as melanoma, head and neck, liver or kidney cancer.

V and J are TRBV7-9 and TRBJ2-7; D is unresolved. The CDR3 covers 14 residues. CDR1 and CDR2 from the germline V gene are SEHNR and FQNEAQ (reference sequence). Deletions cut 5 bases from V and 1 base from J, with 12 bases between. CDR3 DNA: TGTGCCAGCAGCCCAAGTGGGGTTTCCTACGAGCAGTACTTC. Protein: CASSPSGVSYEQYF.

V gene TRBV27 combines with J gene TRBJ2-1; 11 nucleotides line up with TRBD1. Germline-derived CDR1 and CDR2 are MNHEY and SMNVEV (reference sequence). Unmatched junction bases numbered 3, after V lost 8 bases and J lost 3 bases. This CDR3 is built from 14 residues. CDR3 region: CASGTGGGYNEQFF. The CDR3 bases are TGTGCCAGCGGGACAGGGGGGGGCTACAATGAGCAGTTCTTC.

This sequence joins TRBV19 and TRBJ1-2; D is perhaps TRBD1 (6 bases). Germline V gene data show CDR1 as LNHDA and CDR2 as SQIVND (reference sequence). The length of the CDR3 is 14 residues. Trimming stripped 5 bases from V and 3 bases from J, with 13 bases between. The CDR3 protein is CASSPMGGYYGYTF. For the CDR3, the DNA is TGTGCCAGTAGTCCCATGGGGGGCTACTATGGCTACACCTTC.

This clone was counted between two and nine times. The chain carries TRBV7-9 and TRBJ1-2; 7 positions agree with TRBD1. J lost 2 bases, V lost 5 bases, and 8 bases had no gene match. Germline V gives CDR1 SEHNR, CDR2 FQNEAQ (reference sequence). The CDR3 is made up of 15 amino acids. The CDR3 is CASSPPTGRNYGYTF. CDR3 DNA sequence: TGTGCCAGCAGCCCCCCGACAGGGCGAAACTATGGCTACACCTTC.

The chain couples TRBV10-3 to TRBJ2-5; D is possibly TRBD2 (6 bases). V was shortened by 6 bases and J by 3 bases, with 11 bases between the two germline ends. Germline values: CDR1 ENHRY, CDR2 SYGVKD. This CDR3 has 13 amino acids. The CDR3 here is CAISPSGEETQYF. In DNA, the CDR3 is TGTGCCATCAGCCCCTCGGGAGAAGAGACCCAGTACTTC.

This clone was detected a few times. The rearrangement joins TRBV4-1 to TRBJ1-1, with D tentatively TRBD1 (6 bases). The V gene's germline CDR1 is MGHRA and CDR2 YSYEKL. This CDR3 comprises 12 residues. Trimming removed 1 base from V and 10 bases from J, with 10 bases in between. The CDR3 DNA reads as TGCGCCAGCAGCCAAGTGGGAGGGGGAGCTTTCTTT. This codes for CASSQVGGGAFF.

The chain carries TRBV7-9 and TRBJ1-5, with D uncertain. CDR3 length: 13 residues. The germline V and J ends were trimmed by 9 bases and 6 bases, with 15 bases remaining between them. CDR1 is SEHNR and CDR2 is FQNEAQ in the germline V gene (reference sequence). This chain's CDR3 is CASNAGVGQPQHF. The CDR3 DNA is TGTGCCAGTAATGCTGGGGTTGGTCAGCCCCAGCATTTT.

This chain connects TRBV5-1 to TRBJ2-7; 8 nucleotides align to TRBD2. V lost 3 bases and J lost 5; bases outside the gene matches: 7. This CDR3 spans 14 amino acids. CDR1 is SGHRS and CDR2 is YFSETQ in the germline V gene. The CDR3 spells CASSSQREYHEQYF. The CDR3 DNA sequence: TGCGCCAGCAGCTCTCAGCGGGAGTATCACGAGCAGTACTTC.

The chain uses TRBV7-9 and TRBJ2-7; D call uncertain. The CDR3 is 13 residues long. Germline V CDR1 and CDR2: SEHNR, FQNEAQ (reference sequence). V shed 1 base and J shed 3 bases, with 7 bases lying between them. Here the CDR3 reads CASSLGSDYEQYF. CDR3 DNA sequence: TGTGCCAGCAGCTTAGGTTCCGACTACGAGCAGTACTTC.

The CDR3 is CASSLGTGQIEKLFF. Here the CDR3 DNA reads TGCGCCAGCAGCTTGGGGACAGGACAAATTGAAAAACTGTTTTTT. V and J are TRBV5-1 and TRBJ1-4, with 7 bases aligning to TRBD1. V shed 0 bases and J 7 bases; nucleotides not matched to a gene: 6. The CDR3 has 15 residues. Germline V gives CDR1 SGHRS, CDR2 YFSETQ.

This chain connects TRBV29-1 to TRBJ2-7; D may correspond to TRBD1 or TRBD2 (5 bases each). The CDR3 totals 13 residues. The V and J ends lost 7 bases and 7 bases respectively, with 20 bases between them. The germline V gene has CDR1 SQVTM and CDR2 ANQGSEA. For the CDR3, the DNA is TGCAGCGCTCACGAGGGGCGTTTGGGTGAGCAGTACTTC. This gives the protein CSAHEGRLGEQYF.

This clone was seen only a few times. The chain links TRBV27 to TRBJ2-7, with D maybe TRBD2 (6 bases). V was clipped by 5 bases and J by 2 bases, with 10 bases between them. Germline V gives CDR1 MNHEY, CDR2 SMNVEV (reference sequence). The CDR3 extends over 13 amino acids. CDR3 protein: CASSPGATYEQYF. CDR3 in DNA: TGTGCCAGCAGTCCGGGAGCGACCTACGAGCAGTACTTC.

The V and J genes are TRBV18 and TRBJ2-1, with D tentatively TRBD2 (6 bases). V shed 1 base and J shed 0 bases, with 13 bases lying between them. There are 17 residues in the CDR3. Germline CDR1 is KGHSH and CDR2 is LQKENI. This chain's CDR3 is CASSPLTAGSSYNEQFF. Written as DNA, the CDR3 is TGTGCCAGCTCACCACTAACCGCGGGGAGCTCCTACAATGAGCAGTTCTTC. Complete variable domain (other parts from reference TRBV18 and TRBJ2-1): NAGVMQNPRHLVRRRGQEARLRCSPMKGHSHVYWYRQLPEEGLKFMVYLQKENIIDESGMPKERFSAEFPKEGPSILRIQQVVRGDSAAYFCASSPLTAGSSYNEQFFGPGTRLTVL.

The chain links TRBV7-3 to TRBJ2-7; TRBD2 agrees at 7 bases. The germline CDR1 and CDR2 sequences are SGHTA and FQGTGA. The CDR3 has 14 amino acids. J lost 2 bases, V lost 5 bases, and 6 bases had no gene match. The CDR3 region is CASSPSGGAYEQYF. CDR3 in DNA: TGTGCCAGCAGCCCTAGCGGAGGGGCCTACGAGCAGTACTTC. The full variable domain, its missing parts supplied by reference TRBV7-3 and TRBJ2-7, is GAGVSQTPSNKVTEKGKYVELRCDPISGHTALYWYRQSLGQGPEFLIYFQGTGAADDSGLPNDRFFAVRPEGSVSTLKIQRTERGDSAVYLCASSPSGGAYEQYFGPGTRLTVT.

As for this clone: One end of the junction varies from germline; a read error may be responsible. The V and J genes are TRBV6-1 and TRBJ2-6; possibly TRBD1 for D (5 bases). The germline V gene encodes CDR1 MNHNS and CDR2 SASEGT. The length of the CDR3 is 17 residues. The CDR3 DNA reads TGTGCCAGCAGTAAAGCCGGACACTCCTCTGGGGCCAACGTCCTGACTTTC. It specifies CASSKAGHSSGANVLTF.

The chain couples TRBV15 to TRBJ2-5; D unresolved. CDR3 length equals 15 residues. Trimming pared 1 base from V and 2 bases from J, leaving 11 bases between. Germline assignment: CDR1 LNHNV and CDR2 YYDKDF (reference sequence). CDR3 sequence: CATSRAEAGQETQYF. The CDR3 nucleotides read TGTGCCACCAGCAGAGCTGAGGCCGGTCAAGAGACCCAGTACTTC.

V usage is TRBV11-1 and J usage is TRBJ2-7; 9 bases map to TRBD1. In germline, CDR1 is SGHAT, CDR2 FQDESV (reference sequence). This CDR3 has 15 amino acids. J was trimmed by 2 bases and V by 3 bases; bases with no gene match: 5. CDR3 DNA: TGTGCCAGCAGCTTCCATAGGGACAGGGCCTACGAGCAGTACTTC. Its translation: CASSFHRDRAYEQYF.

The CDR3 here is CASSLRTGGSGELFF. The CDR3 DNA follows: TGTGCCAGCAGTTTAAGGACAGGGGGGTCCGGGGAGCTGTTTTTT. This chain uses TRBV27 with TRBJ2-2; TRBD1 matches 10 bases. This CDR3 has 15 residues. V lost 2 bases, J lost 6 bases, and 3 bases stayed unmatched. CDR1 MNHEY and CDR2 SMNVEV come from the germline V gene (reference sequence).

The genes are TRBV7-2 and TRBJ2-7; no reliable D call. The CDR3 has 14 residues. Per germline, CDR1 SGHTA and CDR2 FQGNSA. Trimming pared 4 bases from V and 2 bases from J, leaving 12 bases between. The CDR3 spells CASSSQMGTYEQYF. CDR3 DNA: TGTGCCAGCAGCTCTCAAATGGGTACCTACGAGCAGTACTTC.

This clone was seen once. The CDR3: CASSFGSGSGTGELFF. The CDR3 nucleotides read TGTGCCAGCAGCTTTGGGTCTGGCAGTGGGACCGGGGAGCTGTTTTTT. V gene TRBV7-9 combines with J gene TRBJ2-2; D remains unclear. Germline V gene data show CDR1 as SEHNR and CDR2 as FQNEAQ (reference sequence). The V and J ends lost 3 bases and 5 bases respectively, with 16 bases between them. The CDR3 totals 16 residues.

V usage is TRBV30 and J usage is TRBJ2-7; 8 bases are a match to TRBD2. The CDR3 spans 13 residues. The junction had 8 bases not matched to a gene; V was cut back by 3 bases and J by 7 bases. Germline V gene sequence: CDR1 GTSNPN, CDR2 SVGIG (reference sequence). CDR3 in DNA: TGTGCCTGGAGGGTTAGCGGGGCCGGGGAGCAGTACTTC. Translated, it gives CAWRVSGAGEQYF.

The chain combines TRBV30 with TRBJ2-4; tentative D call: TRBD1 (6 bases). Germline-derived CDR1 and CDR2 are GTSNPN and SVGIG (reference sequence). The CDR3 extends over 16 amino acids. The germline V and J ends were trimmed by 5 bases and 0 bases, with 17 bases remaining between them. The DNA of the CDR3 is TGTGCCTGGGGGGGCCCCACGTTACTAGCCAAAAACATTCAGTACTTC. This translates into CAWGGPTLLAKNIQYF.

V and J are TRBV15 and TRBJ1-4; TRBD1 might be the D (5 bases). CDR1 is LNHNV, CDR2 YYDKDF, per germline (reference sequence). Deletions cut 1 base from V and 8 bases from J, with 20 bases between. This CDR3 is 17 amino acids long. This CDR3 is CATSRGTFLGGGEKLFF. The CDR3 DNA follows: TGTGCCACCAGCAGAGGGACCTTCTTAGGCGGGGGGGAAAAACTGTTTTTT.

A single count supports this clone. This rearrangement joins TRBV2 to TRBJ2-2; D unclear. CDR1 is SNHLY, CDR2 FYNNEI, per germline. CDR3 size: 10 residues. The ends were cut back, 6 bases at V and 9 bases at J, with 5 bases in the middle. The CDR3, as DNA: TGTGCCAGCAGGGCACGGGAGCTGTTTTTT. Protein product: CASRARELFF.

In this sample, this clone turned up once. The chain recombines TRBV7-9 with TRBJ2-7, with D possibly being TRBD1 (5 bases). The CDR3 runs to 16 residues. The V gene lost 0 bases and the J gene lost 3 bases, with 15 bases spanning the gap. Germline CDR1 reads SEHNR; CDR2 reads FQNEAQ (reference sequence). CDR3 sequence reads: CASSLAWQGSDYEQYF. The CDR3 nucleotides read TGTGCCAGCAGCTTAGCGTGGCAGGGTTCCGACTACGAGCAGTACTTC.

The chain carries TRBV2 and TRBJ2-5; 8 positions match TRBD1. Trimming at V came to 6 bases and at J to 5 bases, leaving 8 bases not matched to a gene. Germline V lookup: CDR1 SNHLY, CDR2 FYNNEI. This CDR3 spans 14 amino acids. The CDR3 DNA sequence: TGTGCCAGCAGAATACAGGGGGTTAGGGAGACCCAGTACTTC. Translated, it gives CASRIQGVRETQYF.

CDR3 nucleotide sequence: TGTGCCAGCAGCTTACCATATTCCACTGAAGCTTTCTTT. This translates into CASSLPYSTEAFF. The chain employs TRBV5-4 and TRBJ1-1, with unresolved D. V shed 2 bases and J shed 4 bases, with 9 bases lying between them. In germline, CDR1 is SGHNT, CDR2 YYREEE (reference sequence). The CDR3 sequence is 13 residues long.

In this sample, this clone turned up a few times. V is TRBV5-8 and J is TRBJ2-1; D could derive from TRBD1 or TRBD2 (5 bases each). Trimming cost V 7 bases and J 10 bases, with 18 bases left between them. In germline, CDR1 is SGHTS, CDR2 YDEGEE. This CDR3 has 13 residues. The CDR3 region has the DNA TGTGCCAGCGATGCCGGGACCAGATGGGAGCAGTTCTTC. This codes for CASDAGTRWEQFF.

This sequence joins TRBV29-1 and TRBJ1-3; 10 bases agree with TRBD1. The CDR3 consists of 14 residues. Germline CDR1 is SQVTM and CDR2 is ANQGSEA. The V gene end was trimmed by 4 bases and the J gene end by 2 bases; junction bases not matched to a gene: 2. The CDR3 protein is CSVGTGGAGNTIYF. DNA of the CDR3: TGCAGCGTTGGGACAGGGGGGGCTGGAAACACCATATATTTT.

This clone showed up just once. V and J are TRBV20-1 and TRBJ2-1; 7 bases are a match to TRBD1. Germline-derived CDR1 and CDR2 are DFQATT and SNEGSKA (reference sequence). The length of the CDR3 is 11 residues. After removal of 5 bases from V and 16 bases from J, the junction contained 11 bases not matched to a gene. The CDR3 nucleotides read TGCAGTGCTCCAGCGCACAGGGGAAACTTCTTC. Its translation is CSAPAHRGNFF.

The chain couples TRBV29-1 to TRBJ1-1; maybe TRBD1 (5 bases). The CDR3 covers 13 residues. V gave up 7 bases and J gave up 11 bases, with 23 bases separating them. Germline lookup yields CDR1 SQVTM and CDR2 ANQGSEA. This CDR3 reads CSALTGTPTRAFF. CDR3 nucleotides: TGCAGCGCCCTGACCGGGACCCCGACCAGGGCTTTCTTT.

In DNA, the CDR3 is TGTGCCAGCAGCTCAGGACAGATGAACACTGAAGCTTTCTTT. Translation: CASSSGQMNTEAFF. The chain joins TRBV5-4 to TRBJ1-1; tentative D call: TRBD1 (6 bases). Between the trimmed V and J ends, which lost 3 bases and 0 bases, there was a span of 9 bases. CDR1 and CDR2 (germline): SGHNT, YYREEE (reference sequence). The CDR3 consists of 14 residues.